At least ten counts were recorded for the clone carrying this T cell receptor beta chain. Its antigen remains unidentified. This entry comes from a study of T-cell reconstitution after alpha-beta-depleted transplantation in children. Unique molecular identifiers were incorporated into the prepared TCRbeta library. TCRdb independently ran MiXCR on the PCR reads; one entry per CDR3 protein. In the table there are approximately 300,000 distinct CDR3 sequences, under 14% of which are singletons. The CDR3 covers 13 residues. Germline loops: CDR1 SQVTM, CDR2 ANQGSEA. V shed 4 bases and J shed 3 bases, with 10 bases lying between them. General study points: Some patients showed high day-60 TCRbeta diversity, which derived from surviving recipient T cells and thymic progenitors. The study reportedly traced alpha-beta T cells about two months after transplant to several hundred expanded graft clones. A year post-transplant, T-cell counts and diversity derived mostly from newly produced T cells.

This clonotype was obtained from a male patient under 10 years old who had a stem cell transplant for chronic granulomatous disease, so the T cells may come from the graft donor. The input for sequencing was peripheral blood, taken 180 days after TCRalphabeta/CD19-depleted stem cell transplant. The rearrangement joins TRBV29-1 to TRBJ1-3, with D possibly matching TRBD1 (5 bases). CDR3 protein: CSVGAGYGNTIYF. In nucleotides, the CDR3 is TGCAGCGTTGGGGCAGGGTATGGAAACACCATATATTTT.